The 13 T cell receptor beta chains in this list originate from one sample, sequenced in a study of cytomegalovirus exposure and HLA in healthy donors (dated by TCRdb to the late 2010s). Libraries were built with the immunoSEQ multiplex PCR assay. The multiplex PCR relied on a mix of 60 forward primers for TCR Vbeta segments and 13 reverse primers for TCR Jbeta segments. TCRdb holds this immuneACCESS table with in-frame rearrangements only. Some clones are missing; in checked studies, unresolved V genes explain under half, and the rest has no known cause. The sample data list some 200,000 clones, and 70% of these were observed just once. The top ten hold 2.6% of the sample. Input material: PBMCs. The receptors shown here come from a man aged 35-49 years in good health and CMV-seropositive.

This clone appeared once. This chain uses TRBV18 with TRBJ1-6; D gene ambiguous. Looked up from germline, CDR1 is KGHSH and CDR2 is LQKENI. This CDR3 spans 14 amino acids. Trimming shortened V by 2 bases and J by 5 bases, and 7 bases separated the two germline ends. This CDR3 is CASSPEANNSPLHF. The DNA of the CDR3 is TGTGCCAGCTCACCAGAGGCCAATAATTCACCCCTCCACTTT.

The chain combines TRBV4-3 with TRBJ2-3; D possibly corresponds to TRBD2 (6 bases). V was cut by 1 base and J by 0 bases, with 11 bases left in between. The CDR3 loop spans 16 amino acids. Germline V gives CDR1 LGHNA, CDR2 YSLEER. CDR3 sequence: CASSQGVGTSTDTQYF. As DNA, the CDR3 is TGCGCCAGCAGCCAAGGCGTAGGGACTAGCACAGATACGCAGTATTTT.

This chain uses TRBV5-4 with TRBJ2-3; TRBD2 matches 11 bases. This CDR3 contains 14 residues. The germline V gene encodes CDR1 SGHNT and CDR2 YYREEE (reference sequence). The J segment lost 4 bases and the V segment lost 9 bases, leaving 7 bases of the junction unmatched. CDR3 sequence (DNA): TGTGCCACCCTAGCGGGGGGCCGCTCAGATACGCAGTATTTT. It yields the protein CATLAGGRSDTQYF.

This chain connects TRBV2 to TRBJ2-1; 7 nucleotides align to TRBD1. The V gene end was trimmed by 6 bases and the J gene end by 10 bases; junction bases not matched to a gene: 6. This CDR3 comprises 12 residues. Germline V lookup: CDR1 SNHLY, CDR2 FYNNEI. The CDR3: CASRTGAGEQFF. In DNA, the CDR3 is TGTGCCAGCAGAACAGGGGCGGGCGAGCAGTTCTTC.

This clone was recorded only once. The rearrangement joins TRBV19 to TRBJ1-2, with D uncertain. CDR1 is LNHDA and CDR2 is SQIVND in the germline V gene (reference sequence). V dropped 10 bases and J dropped 6 bases, with 12 bases sitting between them. This CDR3 is 11 amino acids long. CDR3 nucleotides: TGTGCCACCGTCGGAGAAAATGGCTACACCTTC. Translated: CATVGENGYTF. The whole variable domain, filled in from reference TRBV19 and TRBJ1-2, reads DGGITQSPKYLFRKEGQNVTLSCEQNLNHDAMYWYRQDPGQGLRLIYYSQIVNDFQKGDIAEGYSVSREKKESFPLTVTSAQKNPTAFYLCATVGENGYTFGSGTRLTVV.

DNA for the CDR3: TGTGCCAGCAAATGGCTCAACCCCGGGGAGCTGTTTTTT. It specifies CASKWLNPGELFF. The genes are TRBV2 and TRBJ2-2; no clear D. Per germline, CDR1 SNHLY and CDR2 FYNNEI. The V end was cut by 7 bases, the J end by 6 bases, with 12 bases between. This CDR3 has 13 amino acids. The whole variable domain, filled in from reference TRBV2 and TRBJ2-2, reads EPEVTQTPSHQVTQMGQEVILRCVPISNHLYFYWYRQILGQKVEFLVSFYNNEISEKSEIFDDQFSVERPDGSNFTLKIRSTKLEDSAMYFCASKWLNPGELFFGEGSRLTVL.

This clone has a single count. The gene calls are TRBV14 and TRBJ1-1; the match to TRBD1 covers 8 bases. The V segment lost 0 bases and the J segment 5 bases; nucleotides outside the gene matches: 11. CDR3 length equals 17 residues. The germline V gene has CDR1 SGHDN and CDR2 FVKESK. CDR3 sequence (DNA): TGTGCCAGCAGCCAAGATCCCTTTCACAGGGGGAGGACTGAAGCTTTCTTT. Its translation: CASSQDPFHRGRTEAFF.

The chain has TRBV7-2 and TRBJ2-1, with TRBD1 identical over 7 bases. The CDR3 length is 15 residues. Germline CDR1 reads SGHTA; CDR2 reads FQGNSA. Trimming at V came to 0 bases and at J to 4 bases, leaving 3 bases not matched to a gene. The CDR3 loop reads CASSLALGQYNEQFF. The CDR3 nucleotides read TGTGCCAGCAGCTTAGCCCTGGGACAGTACAATGAGCAGTTCTTC. Full variable domain (remainder filled in from reference TRBV7-2 and TRBJ2-1): GAGVSQSPSNKVTEKGKDVELRCDPISGHTALYWYRQSLGQGLEFLIYFQGNSAPDKSGLPSDRFSAERTGGSVSTLTIQRTQQEDSAVYLCASSLALGQYNEQFFGPGTRLTVL.

In its sample, this clone was seen a few times. The chain uses TRBV18 and TRBJ1-2; the match to TRBD1 covers 7 bases. V was clipped by 3 bases and J by 3 bases; unmatched bases: 4. This CDR3 region has 14 residues. Germline V gene sequence: CDR1 KGHSH, CDR2 LQKENI. The CDR3 nucleotides read TGTGCCAGCTCACCCGGGACAGCTGACTATGGCTACACCTTC. This gives the protein CASSPGTADYGYTF.

J is TRBJ2-2 and V is TRBV6-5; 14 nucleotides align to TRBD2. This CDR3 has 16 amino acids. In germline, CDR1 is MNHEY, CDR2 SVGAGI. With 4 bases clipped from V and 6 bases from J, the junction kept 4 bases outside the gene matches. The DNA for the CDR3 is TGTGCCAGCAGTTCTAGACTAGCGGGGGGGGCCGGGGAGCTGTTTTTT. Protein: CASSSRLAGGAGELFF.

The gene calls are TRBV11-2 and TRBJ1-6, with D possibly matching TRBD1 (6 bases). Deletions cut 2 bases from V and 6 bases from J, with 11 bases between. Germline V gene lookup returns CDR1 SGHAT and CDR2 FQNNGV. The CDR3 covers 15 residues. The CDR3 nucleotides are TGTGCCAGCAGCTTAACAGGGCCCCTTAATTCACCCCTCCACTTT. Its translation: CASSLTGPLNSPLHF.

This sequence joins TRBV11-3 and TRBJ2-1, with 15 bases lining up with TRBD2. J was trimmed by 10 bases and V by 6 bases; bases with no gene match: 10. Germline CDR1 and CDR2: SGHNT and YENEEA. This CDR3 spans 16 amino acids. The CDR3 DNA reads TGTGCCAGCAGTCAAAGGACTAGCGGGGGGGAAGGCGAGCAGTTCTTC. This sequence encodes CASSQRTSGGEGEQFF.

The chain combines TRBV5-4 with TRBJ2-5, with a possible D match to TRBD2 (6 bases). CDR1 is SGHNT and CDR2 is YYREEE in the germline V gene (reference sequence). CDR3 length equals 16 residues. The V gene lost 4 bases and the J gene lost 5 bases, with 21 bases spanning the gap. Here the CDR3 DNA reads TGTGCCAGCAGCCCCGGGGGTTGGCAGGCAGCGGAGACCCAGTACTTC. Translation gives CASSPGGWQAAETQYF.